One and the same sample provided the 31 T cell receptor beta chains below, sequenced in a study of a mutant IDH1 vaccine in newly diagnosed glioma. Time point indicated: week 35, safety follow-up. Every vaccination contained 300 ug of the mutant IDH1 20-mer peptide and was paired with topical imiquimod. The table came from immunoSEQ multiplex PCR; TCRdb's copy has only in-frame clones and leaves some out. The sample contains about 56,000 clones, about nine tenths of which appear only once. Antigen specificity for these receptors is unknown. Sequenced here: PBMCs, sampled from a glioma patient whose treatment included an IDH1 peptide vaccine. The source is a man in his forties with glioma.

In DNA form, the CDR3 reads TGCGCCAGCAGCTTGGGATTAGTAAGAGAGACCCAGTACTTC. Translated: CASSLGLVRETQYF. The chain is built from TRBV5-1 and TRBJ2-5; D gene unclear. The germline V gene has CDR1 SGHRS and CDR2 YFSETQ. The CDR3 totals 14 residues. V was pared by 0 bases and J by 4 bases, with 10 bases between.

Here the CDR3 reads CASSLQREEPYEQYF. The CDR3 DNA reads as TGTGCCAGCAGCTTACAGCGGGAGGAACCCTACGAGCAGTACTTC. The rearrangement joins TRBV11-2 to TRBJ2-7, with 9 bases identical to TRBD2. This CDR3 region has 15 residues. Trimming removed 2 bases from V and 2 bases from J; junction bases left unmatched: 4. CDR1 is SGHAT, CDR2 FQNNGV, per germline.

The chain uses TRBV5-1 and TRBJ2-5, with 11 bases matching TRBD2. The germline gives CDR1 SGHRS, CDR2 YFSETQ. J was trimmed by 5 bases and V by 4 bases; bases with no gene match: 4. The CDR3 consists of 14 residues. The CDR3 DNA reads as TGCGCCAGCAGCGGGAGACTAGCGGGGGAGACCCAGTACTTC. It encodes CASSGRLAGETQYF.

This rearrangement joins TRBV18 to TRBJ1-3; D is unclear. There are 16 residues in the CDR3. Germline V gives CDR1 KGHSH, CDR2 LQKENI. The V gene lost 0 bases and the J gene lost 1 base, with 10 bases spanning the gap. The CDR3 protein is CASSPPGVRSGNTIYF. CDR3 coding DNA: TGTGCCAGCTCACCACCCGGGGTTAGGTCTGGAAACACCATATATTTT.

The gene calls are TRBV7-2 and TRBJ2-7; no definite D call. Germline V gene sequence: CDR1 SGHTA, CDR2 FQGNSA. The CDR3 has 15 residues. V was shortened by 2 bases and J by 0 bases, with 11 bases between the two germline ends. The CDR3 loop reads CASSLLGRSSYEQYF. In nucleotides, the CDR3 is TGTGCCAGCAGCTTACTCGGCCGGAGCTCCTACGAGCAGTACTTC. Filled out from reference TRBV7-2 and TRBJ2-7, the complete variable domain reads GAGVSQSPSNKVTEKGKDVELRCDPISGHTALYWYRQSLGQGLEFLIYFQGNSAPDKSGLPSDRFSAERTGGSVSTLTIQRTQQEDSAVYLCASSLLGRSSYEQYFGPGTRLTVT.

The V call is TRBV7-2, the J call TRBJ2-1, with no clear D. Trimming took off 5 bases at V and 5 bases at J, with 10 bases between the two ends. This CDR3 is 13 amino acids long. In germline, CDR1 is SGHTA, CDR2 FQGNSA. This chain's CDR3 is CASSPGPDNEQFF. CDR3 bases: TGTGCCAGCAGCCCTGGCCCGGACAATGAGCAGTTCTTC.

The chain carries TRBV5-1 and TRBJ1-5; 8 nucleotides agree with TRBD1. Germline loops: CDR1 SGHRS, CDR2 YFSETQ. The CDR3 extends over 15 amino acids. Unmatched junction bases numbered 3, after V lost 3 bases and J lost 1 base. CDR3 protein: CASSSTGASNQPQHF. CDR3 coding DNA: TGCGCCAGCAGCTCGACAGGGGCCAGCAATCAGCCCCAGCATTTT.

The V and J genes are TRBV5-6 and TRBJ2-5; D gene uncertain. Germline CDR1 and CDR2: SGHDT and YYEEEE. V dropped 4 bases and J dropped 4 bases, with 17 bases sitting between them. The CDR3 is 15 residues long. The CDR3, as DNA: TGTGCCAGCAGCCCCAGAGTCCCCGGGCGAGAGACCCAGTACTTC. Its protein product is CASSPRVPGRETQYF.

This clone was counted a single time. This chain uses TRBV19 with TRBJ2-3; D may be TRBD2 (5 bases). Germline lookup yields CDR1 LNHDA and CDR2 SQIVND (reference sequence). CDR3 length: 14 amino acids. The V gene lost 7 bases and the J gene lost 5 bases, with 16 bases spanning the gap. In nucleotides, the CDR3 is TGTGCCAGTACGTCACGATCCGGAGGAGATACGCAGTATTTT. This sequence encodes CASTSRSGGDTQYF.

The chain recombines TRBV4-1 with TRBJ2-1, with D hard to call. Looked up from germline, CDR1 is MGHRA and CDR2 is YSYEKL. The CDR3 is 14 residues long. The V and J ends lost 1 base and 6 bases respectively, with 10 bases between them. The CDR3 loop reads CASSQVPSSNEQFF. Here the CDR3 DNA reads TGCGCCAGCAGCCAAGTTCCCAGCTCCAATGAGCAGTTCTTC.

The genes are TRBV6-5 and TRBJ2-5; no definite D call. Germline lookup yields CDR1 MNHEY and CDR2 SVGAGI. The CDR3 is made up of 14 amino acids. Deletions cut 0 bases from V and 1 base from J, with 6 bases between. CDR3 in DNA: TGTGCCAGCAGTTACTCGACTCCCCAAGAGACCCAGTACTTC. Translated, it gives CASSYSTPQETQYF.

The J gene is TRBJ1-1, the V gene TRBV27; D is undetermined. Trimming took off 11 bases at V and 0 bases at J, with 10 bases between the two ends. The CDR3 covers 12 residues. Germline V gives CDR1 MNHEY, CDR2 SMNVEV (reference sequence). The CDR3 DNA sequence: TGTGCCTGCCGGGCGGTGAACACTGAAGCTTTCTTT. Translated: CACRAVNTEAFF.

V gene TRBV19 combines with J gene TRBJ2-4; 8 positions match TRBD1. Germline loops: CDR1 LNHDA, CDR2 SQIVND (reference sequence). The CDR3 length is 12 residues. V was clipped by 11 bases and J by 7 bases; unmatched bases: 7. DNA for the CDR3: TGTGCCGCAGGGGGCGCCGGGAACATTCAGTACTTC. This sequence encodes CAAGGAGNIQYF.

This chain uses TRBV6-4 with TRBJ1-2; D remains ambiguous. The CDR3 totals 11 residues. The germline V gene encodes CDR1 MRHNA and CDR2 SNTAGT. V was pared by 10 bases and J by 8 bases, with 14 bases between. CDR3 bases: TGTGCCACCGATAGGATTTGGGGCTACACCTTC. Its translation is CATDRIWGYTF.

This chain uses TRBV19 with TRBJ2-1; TRBD1 matches 7 bases. CDR3 length: 13 residues. V dropped 6 bases and J dropped 4; count of bases not matched to a gene: 3. Per the germline V gene, CDR1 is LNHDA and CDR2 is SQIVND (reference sequence). CDR3 loop: CASSRDSYNEQFF. Written as DNA, the CDR3 is TGTGCCAGTAGCCGGGACAGTTACAATGAGCAGTTCTTC.

The chain couples TRBV10-1 to TRBJ2-1, with D possibly TRBD1 on 5 matching bases. CDR1 WNHNN and CDR2 SYGVQD come from the germline V gene (reference sequence). The CDR3 is 16 residues long. Between the trimmed V and J ends, which lost 0 bases and 5 bases, there was a span of 14 bases. CDR3 loop: CASSESDGHEDNEQFF. In DNA, the CDR3 is TGCGCCAGCAGTGAGTCTGACGGACACGAAGACAATGAGCAGTTCTTC.

In its sample, this clone was seen a few times. The rearrangement links TRBV12-5 to TRBJ2-2; no clear D gene. The CDR3 covers 14 residues. V was cut by 0 bases and J by 6 bases, with 8 bases left in between. Germline-derived CDR1 and CDR2 are LGHNT and FRNRAP. The CDR3 region has the DNA TGTGCTAGTGGTTTGGTCCCGTTCCCCGGGGAGCTGTTTTTT. Translation gives CASGLVPFPGELFF.

The chain carries TRBV7-9 and TRBJ1-1; the D gene is possibly TRBD1 (5 bases). The CDR3 totals 14 residues. V lost 5 bases, J lost 0 bases, and 10 bases lay in between. CDR1 SEHNR and CDR2 FQNEAQ come from the germline V gene (reference sequence). The CDR3 region is CASSTDNLNTEAFF. CDR3 nucleotides: TGTGCCAGCAGCACGGACAATCTGAACACTGAAGCTTTCTTT.

In DNA form, the CDR3 reads TGTGCCAGCAGCCGCGCCTTTGGCGGGAGGGTCGAGACCCAGTACTTC. Translation gives CASSRAFGGRVETQYF. V is TRBV4-2 and J is TRBJ2-5; 9 bases map to TRBD2. CDR1 is LGHNA and CDR2 is YNFKEQ in the germline V gene. Trimming cost V 4 bases and J 5 bases; bases outside gene matches: 11. The CDR3 extends over 16 amino acids.

This clone was counted a single time. This chain links TRBV27 with TRBJ2-7, with D possibly being TRBD1 (6 bases). CDR3 size: 13 residues. Between the trimmed V and J ends, which lost 3 bases and 3 bases, there was a span of 9 bases. The germline CDR1 and CDR2 sequences are MNHEY and SMNVEV (reference sequence). This chain's CDR3 is CASSFTGYYEQYF. Here the CDR3 DNA reads TGTGCCAGCAGTTTTACAGGGTACTACGAGCAGTACTTC.

The gene calls are TRBV7-2 and TRBJ2-7; D is unclear. This CDR3 comprises 13 residues. The germline V gene has CDR1 SGHTA and CDR2 FQGNSA. Trimming removed 6 bases at V and 4 bases at J, with 13 bases between. The chain's CDR3 is CASRGTPRYEQYF. The CDR3 DNA reads TGTGCCAGCAGAGGTACCCCCCGTTACGAGCAGTACTTC.

The genes are TRBV11-1 and TRBJ2-7; D gene unclear. The V end lost 2 bases, the J end lost 1 base, and 9 bases lay between the germline ends. CDR3 length: 14 amino acids. The germline V gene has CDR1 SGHAT and CDR2 FQDESV (reference sequence). The CDR3 sequence: CASSLITQSYEQYF. The CDR3 region has the DNA TGTGCCAGCAGCTTAATTACTCAATCCTACGAGCAGTACTTC.

This rearrangement joins TRBV7-8 to TRBJ1-1; D may be TRBD1 (5 bases). Trimming pared 6 bases from V and 0 bases from J, leaving 14 bases between. In germline, CDR1 is SGHVS, CDR2 FQNEAQ. The CDR3 covers 15 residues. CDR3 amino acids: CASRLGDLMNTEAFF. CDR3 DNA: TGTGCCAGCAGACTAGGGGACCTCATGAACACTGAAGCTTTCTTT.

V usage is TRBV28 and J usage is TRBJ1-2; D is undetermined. The V end lost 6 bases, the J end lost 2 bases, and 13 bases lay between the germline ends. CDR3 length equals 14 residues. The germline gives CDR1 MDHEN, CDR2 SYDVKM. As DNA, the CDR3 is TGTGCCAGCAGCAGACCGAGCACCAACTATGGCTACACCTTC. Translated: CASSRPSTNYGYTF.

The chain has TRBV13 and TRBJ2-7; D gene ambiguous. V was pared by 5 bases and J by 2 bases, with 10 bases between. CDR3 size: 13 residues. Looked up from germline, CDR1 is PRHDT and CDR2 is FYEKMQ (reference sequence). Written as DNA, the CDR3 is TGTGCCAGCAGCCCCCCGGGCCCCTACGAGCAGTACTTC. Translated: CASSPPGPYEQYF.

The J gene is TRBJ2-7, the V gene TRBV5-6; D not certain. CDR3 length: 15 amino acids. V was shortened by 2 bases and J by 3 bases, with 15 bases between the two germline ends. Germline loops: CDR1 SGHDT, CDR2 YYEEEE. The CDR3 sequence: CASSFLRKGNYEQYF. The DNA for the CDR3 is TGTGCCAGCAGCTTTCTCCGAAAGGGCAACTACGAGCAGTACTTC.

This chain uses TRBV5-6 with TRBJ1-4; TRBD1 is a possible D gene (5 bases). Trimming stripped 2 bases from V and 4 bases from J, with 12 bases between. From germline, CDR1 is SGHDT and CDR2 YYEEEE. This CDR3 has 15 residues. The chain's CDR3 is CASSFMGGFNEKLFF. CDR3 nucleotides: TGTGCCAGCAGCTTTATGGGGGGATTTAATGAAAAACTGTTTTTT.

This chain links TRBV18 with TRBJ2-7; D is unresolved. The CDR3 runs 15 residues. V was cut by 2 bases and J by 3 bases, with 14 bases left in between. Germline V gives CDR1 KGHSH, CDR2 LQKENI. CDR3 in amino acids: CASSPTGLLGYEQYF. CDR3 DNA: TGTGCCAGCTCACCAACGGGTTTACTGGGCTACGAGCAGTACTTC.

This chain uses TRBV9 with TRBJ2-7; D ambiguous. In germline, CDR1 is SGDLS, CDR2 YYNGEE. This CDR3 comprises 14 residues. V shed 0 bases and J shed 0 bases, with 7 bases lying between them. CDR3 in amino acids: CASSVDVNSYEQYF. CDR3 bases: TGTGCCAGCAGCGTAGATGTTAACTCCTACGAGCAGTACTTC. Using reference TRBV9 and TRBJ2-7 for the parts outside the CDR3, the full variable domain is DSGVTQTPKHLITATGQRVTLRCSPRSGDLSVYWYQQSLDQGLQFLIQYYNGEERAKGNILERFSAQQFPDLHSELNLSSLELGDSALYFCASSVDVNSYEQYFGPGTRLTVT.

CDR3 loop: CASSLGEGKNTEAFF. The CDR3, as DNA: TGTGCCAGCAGCTTAGGAGAGGGGAAGAACACTGAAGCTTTCTTT. The V call is TRBV11-3, the J call TRBJ1-1; a possible D gene is TRBD1 (5 bases). The germline V gene has CDR1 SGHNT and CDR2 YENEEA. The CDR3 runs 15 residues. V lost 1 base, J lost 1 base, and 10 bases lay in between.

The rearrangement joins TRBV5-4 to TRBJ2-2; 7 positions match TRBD2. This CDR3 comprises 15 residues. Germline loops: CDR1 SGHNT, CDR2 YYREEE (reference sequence). V was pared by 5 bases and J by 2 bases, with 6 bases of the junction left unmatched. The CDR3 DNA reads TGTGCCAGCAGGTCCGGGACTAAAAACACCGGGGAGCTGTTTTTT. Translation: CASRSGTKNTGELFF.